Following are 8 T cell receptor beta chains from one sample sequenced in a study of beta chain features in type 1 diabetes. All of the isolated RNA was reverse transcribed, so expressed TCRB transcripts were sequenced. The repertoire was sequenced with immunoSEQ multiplex PCR; TCRdb's copy has only in-frame clones and lacks some. The data hold roughly 40,000 clones, with over 45% observed a single time. Sequenced sample: central memory CD4+ T cells from blood. These receptors came from a young woman in good health.

The chain couples TRBV2 to TRBJ1-2; 11 bases fit TRBD1. CDR3 length: 14 amino acids. Per the germline V gene, CDR1 is SNHLY and CDR2 is FYNNEI. V dropped 6 bases and J dropped 3; count of bases not matched to a gene: 3. The CDR3 spells CASSRTGGYYGYTF. The CDR3 nucleotides are TGTGCCAGCAGCAGGACAGGGGGCTACTATGGCTACACCTTC.

This clone was detected ten times or more. The V call is TRBV7-9, the J call TRBJ2-7, with 7 bases aligning to TRBD2. The CDR3 runs 14 residues. The germline gives CDR1 SEHNR, CDR2 FQNEAQ (reference sequence). The ends lost 5 bases at V and 7 bases at J; junction bases unmatched: 11. In DNA, the CDR3 is TGTGCCAGCAGCGGGAGGGACCCGTTACGAGAGCAGTACTTC. Translation: CASSGRDPLREQYF.

This sequence joins TRBV23-1 and TRBJ1-1; D call uncertain. TRBV23-1 has ORF status, its function being uncertain. V was shortened by 1 base and J by 2 bases, with 11 bases between the two germline ends. The CDR3 consists of 15 residues. CDR3 bases: TGCGCCAGCAGTCAATTGGCCAGGTTAAACACTGAAGCTTTCTTT. It translates to CASSQLARLNTEAFF.

The chain recombines TRBV19 with TRBJ1-4; possibly TRBD1 for D (6 bases). The germline CDR1 and CDR2 sequences are LNHDA and SQIVND (reference sequence). Trimming shortened V by 6 bases and J by 3 bases, and 17 bases separated the two germline ends. This CDR3 has 16 residues. CDR3 DNA: TGTGCCAGTAGCTCAGGTCGGACAGCCTCTAATGAAAAACTGTTTTTT. Translating gives CASSSGRTASNEKLFF.

This chain links TRBV5-1 with TRBJ2-2; D is perhaps TRBD2 (6 bases). The CDR3 is 16 residues long. Germline assignment: CDR1 SGHRS and CDR2 YFSETQ. The V gene lost 2 bases and the J gene lost 2 bases, with 13 bases spanning the gap. CDR3 sequence reads: CASSFARGTNTGELFF. The CDR3 bases are TGCGCCAGCAGCTTTGCGCGGGGAACTAACACCGGGGAGCTGTTTTTT.

This clone was counted between two and nine times. J is TRBJ1-1 and V is TRBV5-4; no clear D gene. The CDR3 contains 15 residues. Trimming left V 0 bases short and J 6 bases short, with 15 bases between. Germline CDR1 is SGHNT and CDR2 is YYREEE (reference sequence). The CDR3 protein is CASSLVTSTPAEAFF. The CDR3 bases are TGTGCCAGCAGCTTGGTTACGTCCACCCCGGCTGAAGCTTTCTTT.

By sample share, this clone is medium-sized. The chain joins TRBV5-6 to TRBJ2-6, with 7 bases aligning to TRBD1. Per germline, CDR1 SGHDT and CDR2 YYEEEE. Losses at the gene ends were 3 bases for V and 1 base for J; bases not matched to a gene: 4. The CDR3 sequence is 16 residues long. The chain's CDR3 is CASSSTGRSGANVLTF. The CDR3 DNA is TGTGCCAGCAGCTCGACAGGGAGATCTGGGGCCAACGTCCTGACTTTC.

This clone was recorded once. This chain uses TRBV7-2 with TRBJ2-1, with TRBD2 matching 10 bases. Trimming took 0 bases from V and 3 from J; bases not matched to a gene: 2. The CDR3 is made up of 16 amino acids. Germline CDR1 is SGHTA and CDR2 is FQGNSA. In DNA form, the CDR3 reads TGTGCCAGCAGCTTAGCGGGGACTAGCGACTACAATGAGCAGTTCTTC. The encoded protein is CASSLAGTSDYNEQFF.